This T cell receptor (beta chain) comes out of a study of blood T cell repertoires in COVID-19. The wider study: Samples of COVID-19 (acute and convalescent) were obtained from the United States, Italy and Spain.

Germline CDR1 and CDR2: MNHNS and SASEGT. V gave up 2 bases and J gave up 4 bases; unmatched junction bases: 11. The CDR3 sequence is 18 residues long. Per the original data handling: How many nucleated cells were present was estimated from reference gene primer amplification. The assay was immunoSEQ multiplex PCR, and TCRdb's table has in-frame clones only and misses some. Clonal size and the V and J genes are those of that table, whereas D and trimming came from the DNA. The sample has about 180,000 clones, around 87% seen once; the top ten hold roughly 2.5%. The TCR comes from a man aged 40-49 years with active or convalescent COVID-19. This chain links TRBV6-1 with TRBJ2-5, with 12 nucleotides matching TRBD1. The specimen sequenced was peripheral blood. The CDR3 spells CASSERFGGTGGGETQYF. The CDR3 coding sequence is TGTGCCAGCAGTGAACGATTCGGGGGGACAGGGGGCGGAGAGACCCAGTACTTC.